The 15 T cell receptor beta chains below were found in one sample sequenced in a study of brain T cells in children with intractable seizures. Some clones are missing from TCRdb's copy, which holds only in-frame ones; the method was immunoSEQ multiplex PCR. The data contain a few hundred thousand clones, over 85% of them singletons. As to time point: blood from clinic visit 5 months post-surgery; TSC patient then seizure free. Sequencing used peripheral blood, obtained roughly 5 months after surgery. Receptor source: a boy younger than two with tuberous sclerosis and intractable seizures.

The rearrangement joins TRBV24-1 to TRBJ2-7, with TRBD2 matching 7 bases. The V gene end was trimmed by 12 bases and the J gene end by 4 bases; junction bases not matched to a gene: 11. The length of the CDR3 is 13 residues. Germline V gene lookup returns CDR1 KGHDR and CDR2 SFDVKD. CDR3 sequence: CAPRWRGMYEQYF. CDR3 DNA sequence: TGTGCCCCACGATGGCGGGGGATGTACGAGCAGTACTTC.

CDR3 loop: CASSYSAENTGELFF. In nucleotides, the CDR3 is TGCGCCAGCAGCTACTCCGCGGAAAACACCGGGGAGCTGTTTTTT. V gene TRBV5-1 combines with J gene TRBJ2-2; D uncertain. The CDR3 runs 15 residues. V dropped 3 bases and J dropped 2 bases, with 11 bases sitting between them. Germline lookup yields CDR1 SGHRS and CDR2 YFSETQ.

The V call is TRBV6-5, the J call TRBJ2-5, with D perhaps matching TRBD1 (5 bases). The CDR3 length is 14 residues. Germline CDR1 reads MNHEY; CDR2 reads SVGAGI. The V end lost 0 bases, the J end lost 4 bases, and 9 bases lay between the germline ends. The CDR3 DNA reads TGTGCCAGCAGTTACTCGGGGCAGAGAGAGACCCAGTACTTC. As protein: CASSYSGQRETQYF.

The rearrangement links TRBV14 to TRBJ1-1; no definite D call. Germline V lookup: CDR1 SGHDN, CDR2 FVKESK. The V end was cut by 4 bases, the J end by 1 base, with 7 bases between. The CDR3 contains 13 residues. CDR3 coding DNA: TGTGCCAGCAGCCCTTACAGGAACACTGAAGCTTTCTTT. This sequence encodes CASSPYRNTEAFF.

The genes are TRBV28 and TRBJ1-1; TRBD1 matches 7 bases. The germline V gene has CDR1 MDHEN and CDR2 SYDVKM. J was trimmed by 5 bases and V by 5 bases; bases with no gene match: 14. CDR3 length: 16 amino acids. The CDR3 DNA is TGTGCCAGCAGTAAACGACAGGGTCGGGTGGAAACTGAAGCTTTCTTT. It specifies CASSKRQGRVETEAFF.

The gene calls are TRBV24-1 and TRBJ1-1, with 10 bases fitting TRBD1. CDR3 length equals 16 residues. The ends lost 6 bases at V and 4 bases at J; junction bases unmatched: 10. Germline V gene data show CDR1 as KGHDR and CDR2 as SFDVKD. CDR3 sequence: CATSPGTGVLTTEAFF. CDR3 nucleotide sequence: TGTGCCACCAGTCCCGGGACAGGGGTTTTGACCACTGAAGCTTTCTTT.

This rearrangement joins TRBV2 to TRBJ2-3, with 10 bases lining up with TRBD2. The CDR3 sequence is 18 residues long. Germline V gene data show CDR1 as SNHLY and CDR2 as FYNNEI. V trimming: 7 bases; J trimming: 7 bases; junction bases outside the gene matches: 20. CDR3 in amino acids: CASIAASGRAPLRNTQYF. The CDR3 DNA reads as TGTGCCAGCATTGCGGCTAGCGGGAGAGCCCCCTTGAGAAATACGCAGTATTTT. Using reference TRBV2 and TRBJ2-3 for the parts outside the CDR3, the full variable domain is EPEVTQTPSHQVTQMGQEVILRCVPISNHLYFYWYRQILGQKVEFLVSFYNNEISEKSEIFDDQFSVERPDGSNFTLKIRSTKLEDSAMYFCASIAASGRAPLRNTQYFGPGTRLTVL.

The chain is built from TRBV6-6 and TRBJ2-1; 11 nucleotides line up with TRBD1. CDR1 and CDR2 from the germline V gene are MNHNY and SVGAGI (reference sequence). Germline trimming cut 2 bases from V and 9 bases from J; bases unmatched to any gene: 6. The CDR3 spans 15 residues. The CDR3 region has the DNA TGTGCCAGCAGTTACGAGGGACAGGGGGTTGGTGAGCAGTTCTTC. Translated: CASSYEGQGVGEQFF.

The chain couples TRBV19 to TRBJ2-2, with TRBD2 matching over 10 bases. This CDR3 has 17 residues. CDR1 is LNHDA and CDR2 is SQIVND in the germline V gene (reference sequence). V dropped 3 bases and J dropped 1; count of bases not matched to a gene: 5. The CDR3 DNA reads TGTGCCAGTAGTATCTTGGGACTAGCGATGAACACCGGGGAGCTGTTTTTT. It yields the protein CASSILGLAMNTGELFF.

The chain recombines TRBV7-8 with TRBJ2-3; 7 bases agree with TRBD2. The V and J ends lost 1 base and 5 bases, in that order; junction bases with no gene match: 15. The CDR3 contains 18 residues. Looked up from germline, CDR1 is SGHVS and CDR2 is FQNEAQ. The CDR3 here is CASSLVGRRGGSQDTQYF. CDR3 coding DNA: TGTGCCAGCAGCTTAGTTGGGAGAAGGGGAGGGTCCCAAGATACGCAGTATTTT.

V usage is TRBV19 and J usage is TRBJ2-7; 9 nucleotides agree with TRBD1. The CDR3 consists of 12 residues. Losses at the gene ends were 8 bases for V and 3 bases for J; bases not matched to a gene: 2. Germline-derived CDR1 and CDR2 are LNHDA and SQIVND (reference sequence). The CDR3 spells CASGTGNYEQYF. DNA of the CDR3: TGTGCCAGTGGGACAGGGAACTACGAGCAGTACTTC.

J is TRBJ1-2 and V is TRBV7-4; 7 bases line up with TRBD1. V was pared by 1 base and J by 1 base, with 3 bases of the junction left unmatched. This CDR3 is 15 amino acids long. Germline V CDR1 and CDR2: SGHVT, SQSDAQ. The DNA for the CDR3 is TGTGCCAGCAGCTTAGTGAGGGGGCATAACTATGGCTACACCTTC. Protein: CASSLVRGHNYGYTF.

In nucleotides, the CDR3 is TGTGCCAGCAGCTCCAGGGGGAACACTGAAGCTTTCTTT. Amino acid sequence: CASSSRGNTEAFF. The chain is built from TRBV7-8 and TRBJ1-1; D might be TRBD1 (6 bases). V dropped 4 bases and J dropped 1 base, with 7 bases sitting between them. The CDR3 spans 13 residues. Germline V lookup: CDR1 SGHVS, CDR2 FQNEAQ.

The gene calls are TRBV6-5 and TRBJ1-2; no clear D. V dropped 2 bases and J dropped 3 bases, with 7 bases sitting between them. The germline V gene has CDR1 MNHEY and CDR2 SVGAGI. This CDR3 has 13 amino acids. Here the CDR3 reads CASSYIGDYGYTF. DNA for the CDR3: TGTGCCAGCAGTTACATCGGGGACTATGGCTACACCTTC.

This sequence joins TRBV25-1 and TRBJ1-1; possible D gene TRBD1, 6 bases. The V and J ends lost 3 bases and 5 bases respectively, with 19 bases between them. The CDR3 totals 16 residues. Per the germline V gene, CDR1 is MGHDK and CDR2 is SYGVNS. CDR3 loop: CASSEGQGSRGTEAFF. CDR3 sequence (DNA): TGTGCCAGCAGTGAGGGTCAGGGGTCAAGGGGAACTGAAGCTTTCTTT.